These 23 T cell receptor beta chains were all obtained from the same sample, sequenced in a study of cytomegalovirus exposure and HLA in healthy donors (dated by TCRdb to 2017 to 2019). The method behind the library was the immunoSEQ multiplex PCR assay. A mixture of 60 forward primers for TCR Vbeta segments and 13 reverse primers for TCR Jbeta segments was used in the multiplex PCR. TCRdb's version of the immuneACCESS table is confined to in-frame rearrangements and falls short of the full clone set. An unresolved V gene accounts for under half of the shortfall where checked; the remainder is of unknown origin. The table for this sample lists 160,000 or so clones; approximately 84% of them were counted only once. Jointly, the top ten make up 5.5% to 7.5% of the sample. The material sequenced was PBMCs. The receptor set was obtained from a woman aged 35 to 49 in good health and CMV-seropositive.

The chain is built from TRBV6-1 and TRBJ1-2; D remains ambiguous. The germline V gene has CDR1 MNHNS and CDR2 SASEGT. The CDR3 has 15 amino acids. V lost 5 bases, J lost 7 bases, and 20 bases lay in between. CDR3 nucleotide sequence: TGTGCCAGCAGTAACGACCTCACTCGGGGAGGTGGCTACACCTTC. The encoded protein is CASSNDLTRGGGYTF.

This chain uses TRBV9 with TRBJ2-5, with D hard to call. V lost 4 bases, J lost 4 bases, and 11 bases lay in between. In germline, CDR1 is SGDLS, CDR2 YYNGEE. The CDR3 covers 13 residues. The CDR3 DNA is TGTGCCAGCAGCTTGAGCCGGTCAGAGACCCAGTACTTC. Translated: CASSLSRSETQYF.

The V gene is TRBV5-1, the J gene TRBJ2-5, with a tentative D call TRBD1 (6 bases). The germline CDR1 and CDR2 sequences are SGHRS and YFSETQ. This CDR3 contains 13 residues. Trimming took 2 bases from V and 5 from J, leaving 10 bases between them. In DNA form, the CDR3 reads TGCGCCAGCAGCTTTACAGGGCCCGAGACCCAGTACTTC. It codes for CASSFTGPETQYF.

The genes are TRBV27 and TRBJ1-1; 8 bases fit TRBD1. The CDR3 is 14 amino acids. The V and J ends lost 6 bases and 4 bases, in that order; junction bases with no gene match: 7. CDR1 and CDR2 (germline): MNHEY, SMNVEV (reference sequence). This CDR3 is CASRQGAMATEAFF. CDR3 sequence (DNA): TGTGCCAGCAGGCAGGGGGCGATGGCCACTGAAGCTTTCTTT.

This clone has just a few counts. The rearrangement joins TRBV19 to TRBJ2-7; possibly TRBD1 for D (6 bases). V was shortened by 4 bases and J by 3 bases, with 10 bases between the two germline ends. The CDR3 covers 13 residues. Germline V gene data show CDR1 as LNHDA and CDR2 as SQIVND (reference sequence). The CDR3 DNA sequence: TGTGCCAGTAGTACCCAGACAGGCTACGAGCAGTACTTC. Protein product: CASSTQTGYEQYF. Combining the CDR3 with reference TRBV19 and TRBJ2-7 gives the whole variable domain DGGITQSPKYLFRKEGQNVTLSCEQNLNHDAMYWYRQDPGQGLRLIYYSQIVNDFQKGDIAEGYSVSREKKESFPLTVTSAQKNPTAFYLCASSTQTGYEQYFGPGTRLTVT.

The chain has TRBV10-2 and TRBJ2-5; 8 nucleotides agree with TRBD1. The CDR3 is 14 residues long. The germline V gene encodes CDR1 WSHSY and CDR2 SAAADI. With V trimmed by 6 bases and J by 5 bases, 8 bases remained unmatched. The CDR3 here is CASSDRGVSETQYF. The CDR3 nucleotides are TGCGCCAGCAGCGACAGGGGAGTTTCGGAGACCCAGTACTTC.

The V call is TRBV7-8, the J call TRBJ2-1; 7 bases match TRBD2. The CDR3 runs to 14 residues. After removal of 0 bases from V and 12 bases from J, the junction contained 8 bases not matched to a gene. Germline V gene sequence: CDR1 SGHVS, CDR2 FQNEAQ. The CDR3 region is CASSLAPVGGGQFF. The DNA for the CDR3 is TGTGCCAGCAGCTTAGCGCCGGTGGGCGGGGGGCAGTTCTTC.

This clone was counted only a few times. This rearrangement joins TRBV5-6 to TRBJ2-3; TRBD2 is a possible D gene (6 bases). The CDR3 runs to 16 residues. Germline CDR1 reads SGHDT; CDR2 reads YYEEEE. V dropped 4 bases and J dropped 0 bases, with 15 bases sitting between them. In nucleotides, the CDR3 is TGTGCCAGCAGCCCACGACTAGTTGATAGCACAGATACGCAGTATTTT. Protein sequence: CASSPRLVDSTDTQYF.

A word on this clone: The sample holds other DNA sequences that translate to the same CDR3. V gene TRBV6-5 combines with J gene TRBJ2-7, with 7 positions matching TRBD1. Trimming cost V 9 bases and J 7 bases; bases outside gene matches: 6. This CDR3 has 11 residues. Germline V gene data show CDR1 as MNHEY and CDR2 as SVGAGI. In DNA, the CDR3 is TGTGCCAGTCAGGGGGTGGGGGAGCAGTACTTC. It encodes CASQGVGEQYF.

The CDR3 region has the DNA TGTGCCAGCAGCCCCCTAGCGGGAAAAACCTACGAGCAGTACTTC. Protein: CASSPLAGKTYEQYF. The chain employs TRBV6-8 and TRBJ2-7; 9 bases fit TRBD2. CDR1 MNHGY and CDR2 SAAAGT come from the germline V gene. After removal of 6 bases from V and 2 bases from J, the junction contained 8 bases not matched to a gene. The CDR3 is 15 amino acids.

CDR3 coding DNA: TGTGCCTGGAGAGGGACAGGCCTATTCAGAGAGCAGTTCTTC. Translating gives CAWRGTGLFREQFF. This chain joins TRBV30 and TRBJ2-1; 8 bases are a match to TRBD1. Germline V gene sequence: CDR1 GTSNPN, CDR2 SVGIG (reference sequence). V lost 3 bases to trimming and J lost 10 bases; unmatched junction nucleotides: 11. The CDR3 runs 14 residues.

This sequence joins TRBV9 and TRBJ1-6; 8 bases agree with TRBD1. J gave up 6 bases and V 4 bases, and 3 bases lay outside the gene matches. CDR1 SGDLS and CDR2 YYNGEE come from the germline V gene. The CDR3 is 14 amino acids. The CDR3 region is CASSTGQVNSPLHF. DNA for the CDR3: TGTGCCAGCAGCACGGGACAGGTTAATTCACCCCTCCACTTT.

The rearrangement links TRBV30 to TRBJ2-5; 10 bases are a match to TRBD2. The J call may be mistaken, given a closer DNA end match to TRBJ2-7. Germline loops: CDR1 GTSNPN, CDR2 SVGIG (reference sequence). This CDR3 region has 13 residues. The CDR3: CAWSATSGVEQYF. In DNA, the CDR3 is TGTGCCTGGAGTGCCACTAGCGGGGTCGAGCAGTACTTC.

CDR3 DNA: TGTGCCAGCAGCGTAGTTGGTAGCGGGGGGGAGGTTGAGCAGTTCTTC. Translated, it gives CASSVVGSGGEVEQFF. The chain couples TRBV9 to TRBJ2-1; 11 nucleotides match TRBD2. Trimming cost V 0 bases and J 9 bases; bases outside gene matches: 8. This CDR3 is built from 16 residues. The germline V gene has CDR1 SGDLS and CDR2 YYNGEE.

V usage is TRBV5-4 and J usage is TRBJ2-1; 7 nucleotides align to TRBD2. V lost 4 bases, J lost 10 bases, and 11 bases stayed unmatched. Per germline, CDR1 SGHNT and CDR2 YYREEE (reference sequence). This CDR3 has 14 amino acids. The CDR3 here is CASSPGVASGEQFF. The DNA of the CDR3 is TGTGCCAGCAGCCCCGGAGTTGCTAGCGGCGAGCAGTTCTTC.

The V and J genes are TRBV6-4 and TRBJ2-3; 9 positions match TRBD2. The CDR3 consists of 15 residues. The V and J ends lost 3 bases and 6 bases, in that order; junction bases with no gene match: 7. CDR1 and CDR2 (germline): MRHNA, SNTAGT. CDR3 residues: CASSEASGEADTQYF. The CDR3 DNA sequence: TGTGCCAGCAGTGAAGCTAGCGGGGAGGCTGATACGCAGTATTTT.

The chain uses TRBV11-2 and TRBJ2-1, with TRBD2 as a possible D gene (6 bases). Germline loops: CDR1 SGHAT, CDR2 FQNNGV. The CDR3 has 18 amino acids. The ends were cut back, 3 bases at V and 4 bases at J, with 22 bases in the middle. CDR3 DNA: TGTGCCAGCAGCTTGAACCTCCTCGTGGGGCGGGGTTACAATGAGCAGTTCTTC. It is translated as CASSLNLLVGRGYNEQFF.

The CDR3 region is CASSLTSGGIGEQFF. The CDR3 DNA follows: TGTGCCAGCAGTTTAACTAGCGGGGGGATTGGTGAGCAGTTCTTC. The chain links TRBV28 to TRBJ2-1, with 12 bases identical to TRBD2. In germline, CDR1 is MDHEN, CDR2 SYDVKM. The CDR3 totals 15 residues. After removal of 2 bases from V and 9 bases from J, the junction contained 5 bases not matched to a gene.

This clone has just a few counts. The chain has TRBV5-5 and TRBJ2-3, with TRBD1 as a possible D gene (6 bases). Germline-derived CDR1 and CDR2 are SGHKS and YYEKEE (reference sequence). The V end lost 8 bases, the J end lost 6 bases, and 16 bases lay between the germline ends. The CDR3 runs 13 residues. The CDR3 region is CARSVRDKDTQYF. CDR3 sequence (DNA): TGTGCCAGAAGCGTCCGGGACAAGGATACGCAGTATTTT.

As DNA, the CDR3 is TGTGCCTGGAACCCGGGACAGGCGATAACCTACGAGCAGTACTTC. It specifies CAWNPGQAITYEQYF. The chain employs TRBV30 and TRBJ2-7, with TRBD1 matching 8 bases. The CDR3 has 15 amino acids. V was pared by 4 bases and J by 2 bases, with 10 bases of the junction left unmatched. The germline gives CDR1 GTSNPN, CDR2 SVGIG (reference sequence).

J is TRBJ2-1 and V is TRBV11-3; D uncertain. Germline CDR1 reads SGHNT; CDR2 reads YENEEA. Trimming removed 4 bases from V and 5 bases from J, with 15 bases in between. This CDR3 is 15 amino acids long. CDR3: CASSSAMNRDNEQFF. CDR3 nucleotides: TGTGCCAGCAGCTCCGCTATGAACCGCGACAATGAGCAGTTCTTC.

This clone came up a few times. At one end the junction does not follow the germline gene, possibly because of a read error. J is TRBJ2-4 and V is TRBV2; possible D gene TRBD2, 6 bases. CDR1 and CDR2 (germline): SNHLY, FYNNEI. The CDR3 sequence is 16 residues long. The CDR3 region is CASSQSSLLAKNSQYF. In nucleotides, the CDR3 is TGTGCCAGCAGTCAGTCCTCCTTACTAGCCAAAAACAGTCAGTACTTC.

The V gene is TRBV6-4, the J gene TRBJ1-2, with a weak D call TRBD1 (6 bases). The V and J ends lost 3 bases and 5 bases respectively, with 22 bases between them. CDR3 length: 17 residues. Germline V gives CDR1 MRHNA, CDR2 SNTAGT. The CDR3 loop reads CASSEPLGSGVRYGYTF. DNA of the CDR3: TGTGCCAGCAGTGAGCCTCTTGGGTCAGGGGTTAGATATGGCTACACCTTC.